A selection of T cell receptor beta chains follows, all from one sample in a study of T cells in narcolepsy. Produced via immunoSEQ multiplex PCR; TCRdb's table is partial and in-frame only. The sample includes 25,000 to 35,000 clones, around nine tenths of them seen just once. The sequenced material came from CD45RA- memory CD4+ T cells from PBMCs. These receptors all come from a human donor with narcolepsy. The CDR3 runs from the conserved cysteine through the conserved F or W. The D gene is left open where the match is weak. Clone size is not always given. Where it is, it says once, few, many or a class for expanded clones.

-	TRBJ1-4	-	TRBV27	TGTGCCAGCAGTTTAACCGGAAGATTCGGGGAAAAACTGTTTTTT	CASSLTGRFGEKLFF
-	TRBJ1-2	-	TRBV27	TGTGCCAGCAGTTTTAGGGCCAGCCATGGCTACACCTTC	CASSFRASHGYTF
-	TRBJ2-7	-	TRBV5-4	TGTGCCAGCAGCTCTAGCTACGAGCAGTACTTC	CASSSSYEQYF
TRBD1	TRBJ2-3	-	TRBV5-1	TGCGCCAGCAAAGATCACAGGGGGAGCACAGATACGCAGTATTTT	CASKDHRGSTDTQYF
-	TRBJ1-2	-	TRBV6-1	TGTGCCAGCAGTTCGGGCTATGGCTACACCTTC	CASSSGYGYTF
TRBD1	TRBJ1-1	-	TRBV23-1	TGCGCCAGCAGTCAATGGAAGGAAAGGGGGCGCGCCGGTAAGGCTGAAGCTTTCTTT	CASSQWKERGRAGKAEAFF
-	TRBJ1-5	-	TRBV6-1	TGTGCCAGCAGTTCCGACCCCAATCAGCCCCAGCATTTT	CASSSDPNQPQHF
TRBD1	TRBJ1-1	-	TRBV19	TGTGCCAGTAGTATTACAGGGGGGGGGAGCACTGAAGCTTTCTTT	CASSITGGGSTEAFF
-	TRBJ1-6	-	TRBV18	TGTGCCAGCTCACCAGGACAGAGGAGTAATTCACCCCTCCACTTT	CASSPGQRSNSPLHF
-	TRBJ1-2	-	TRBV5-1	TGCGCCAGCAGCCTGGGAGCCGCGAGCTATGGCTACACCTTC	CASSLGAASYGYTF
-	TRBJ2-2	-	TRBV10-3	TGTGCCATCAGTGAGCCTTCCGGGTCTTCGGGCGGGGAGCTGTTTTTT	CAISEPSGSSGGELFF
-	TRBJ2-5	-	TRBV5-1	TGCGCCAGCAGCTTGGAGCTAGCTAAAGAGACCCAGTACTTC	CASSLELAKETQYF
-	TRBJ1-2	few	TRBV14	TGTGCCAGCAGCCAAGTGGGGGCCCGGCTTTATGGCTACACCTTC	CASSQVGARLYGYTF
-	TRBJ2-1	-	TRBV10-3	TGTGCCATTAGCGGTAATGAGGGCGATGAGCAGTTCTTC	CAISGNEGDEQFF
-	TRBJ1-5	-	TRBV6-1	TGTGCCAGCAGCGAGGGGTACTATCAGCCCCAGCATTTT	CASSEGYYQPQHF
-	TRBJ1-1	-	TRBV18	TGTGCCAGCTCACCACCGTCCAGCCAGAACACTGAAGCTTTCTTT	CASSPPSSQNTEAFF
-	TRBJ1-2	-	TRBV6-1	TGTGCCAGCAGTGAAGGGTCCCTGGGCTATGGCTACACCTTC	CASSEGSLGYGYTF
-	TRBJ1-3	-	TRBV6-5	TGTGCCAGCAGTTACGATCACTTCTCTGGAAACACCATATATTTT	CASSYDHFSGNTIYF
TRBD1	TRBJ1-1	-	TRBV10-3	TGTGCCATCAGTGAGGAACAGGGGATGAACACTGAAGCTTTCTTT	CAISEEQGMNTEAFF
TRBD2	TRBJ2-1	-	TRBV13	TGTGCCAGCAGCGAGCGGGGGGGCAACAATGAGCAGTTCTTC	CASSERGGNNEQFF
TRBD1	TRBJ2-2	-	TRBV5-4	TGTGCCAGCAGCTTTGACAGGGACGGGGAGCTGTTTTTT	CASSFDRDGELFF
-	TRBJ2-5	-	TRBV7-7	TGTGCCAGCAGCTTAGGCGTAGGGTTTGGGGAGACCCAGTACTTC	CASSLGVGFGETQYF
TRBD1	TRBJ1-2	-	TRBV14	TGTGCCAGCAGCCCATCGGACAGGTTCTATGGCTACACCTTC	CASSPSDRFYGYTF
-	TRBJ2-1	-	TRBV5-1	TGCGCCAGCAGCTTAGGTAGTAGCAATGAGCAGTTCTTC	CASSLGSSNEQFF
TRBD1	TRBJ2-7	-	TRBV14	TGTGCCAGCAGCCCCATCGGACAGGGGGCGGGGGAGCAGTACTTC	CASSPIGQGAGEQYF
-	TRBJ2-3	-	TRBV7-9	TGTGCCAGCAGCGACAGAGGGGGGGACACAGATACGCAGTATTTT	CASSDRGGDTDTQYF
TRBD1	TRBJ2-3	-	TRBV5-1	TGCGCCAGCAGCCCCGGGACAGTTAGCACAGATACGCAGTATTTT	CASSPGTVSTDTQYF
TRBD2	TRBJ2-5	-	TRBV5-1	TGCGCCAGCAGCTATCGGGGGGAACAAGAGACCCAGTACTTC	CASSYRGEQETQYF
-	TRBJ2-7	-	TRBV2	TGTGCCAGTGAGAATCCGGGACCTCTGTACTTC	CASENPGPLYF
TRBD1	TRBJ1-6	-	TRBV2	TGTGCCAGCAGTCAGGTACAGGGGTATAATTCACCCCTCCACTTT	CASSQVQGYNSPLHF
TRBD1	TRBJ1-4	-	TRBV14	TGTGCCAGCAGCCCACTGGGACAGGATAATGAAAAACTGTTTTTT	CASSPLGQDNEKLFF
-	TRBJ2-1	-	TRBV27	TGTGCCACCGGGAAGGGGGACACCGTATACAATGAGCAGTTCTTC	CATGKGDTVYNEQFF
TRBD1	TRBJ2-5	once	TRBV5-1	TGCGCCAGCAGCTTCTCCGGACAGGGTAGTCCGGAGACCCAGTACTTC	CASSFSGQGSPETQYF
-	TRBJ2-2	-	TRBV27	TGTGCCAGCAGTTTATCGTACAGGCTGGGCACCGGGGAGCTGTTTTTT	CASSLSYRLGTGELFF
-	TRBJ1-1	-	TRBV28	TGTGCCAGCAGCCCTTACAGGGCCGCTGAAGCTTTCTTT	CASSPYRAAEAFF
-	TRBJ1-1	-	TRBV9	TGTGCCAGCAGCCCTAGTAGTACGAGACCCAACACTGAAGCTTTCTTT	CASSPSSTRPNTEAFF
-	TRBJ1-2	-	TRBV27	TGTGCCAGCAGTTTCCGGGTGTTTGATTTTAATGGCTACACCTTC	CASSFRVFDFNGYTF
-	TRBJ1-2	-	TRBV7-9	TGTGCCAGCAGCCCGGTGGGGAACAGGCTATATGGCTACACCTTC	CASSPVGNRLYGYTF
-	TRBJ2-3	once	TRBV6-6	TGTGCCAGCAGTTACCCCGGAGATACGCAGTATTTT	CASSYPGDTQYF
TRBD1	TRBJ1-1	-	TRBV9	TGTGCCAGCAGAGCAGACAGGGGAGTCACTGAAGCTTTCTTT	CASRADRGVTEAFF
-	TRBJ2-1	once	TRBV27	TGTGCCAGCAGTTACCTAGATGGGGGGAGGAATGAGCAGTTCTTC	CASSYLDGGRNEQFF
TRBD1	TRBJ1-1	-	TRBV5-4	TGTGCCAGCAGCTCGGGACAGGGGGCCCTGAACACTGAAGCTTTCTTT	CASSSGQGALNTEAFF
TRBD1	TRBJ1-2	once	TRBV2	TGTGCCAGCAGGTCGACAGGGTCCCTCCCCACCTTC	CASRSTGSLPTF
-	TRBJ1-6	-	TRBV6-5	TGTGCCAGCAGTTACGATGGGCAAAATTCACCCCTCCACTTT	CASSYDGQNSPLHF
-	TRBJ2-6	-	TRBV9	TGTGCCAGCAGCGCCTGGACAGCCAACTCTGGGGCCAACGTCCTGACTTTC	CASSAWTANSGANVLTF
-	TRBJ2-7	-	TRBV5-6	TGTGCCAGCAGCTTGATCGAGATACCCTACGAGCAGTACTTC	CASSLIEIPYEQYF
-	TRBJ2-5	-	TRBV5-1	TGCGCCAGCTGCACCGGGACGGGGGCCAACCTGTACCAAGAGACCCAGTACTTC	CASCTGTGANLYQETQYF
-	TRBJ2-1	-	TRBV2	TGTGCCAGCAGTGAGCTCAGGGGCCTCTCCTACAATGAGCAGTTCTTC	CASSELRGLSYNEQFF
-	TRBJ2-2	-	TRBV18	TGTGCCAGCTCACCACAATCGGGTGGGGAGCTGTTTTTT	CASSPQSGGELFF